The 9 T cell receptor beta chains listed next were all sequenced from one sample in a study of CD8 T cells in ankylosing spondylitis. TCRdb re-called the 5' RACE reads with MiXCR, one entry per CDR3 protein. Of a few hundred thousand distinct CDR3 sequences listed, around 18% are singletons. What was sequenced was blood, either unsorted or a sorted T cell fraction (not recorded which). The receptors were gathered from a male donor with ankylosing spondylitis or in good health (not recorded which).

This clonotype has only a few counts. The chain joins TRBV5-1 to TRBJ2-5; TRBD1 might be the D (5 bases). V dropped 4 bases and J dropped 3 bases, with 13 bases sitting between them. The length of the CDR3 is 14 residues. Germline-derived CDR1 and CDR2 are SGHRS and YFSETQ. CDR3 residues: CASSKQDTEETQYF. CDR3 nucleotide sequence: TGCGCCAGCAGCAAACAGGACACGGAAGAGACCCAGTACTTC.

The chain links TRBV10-3 to TRBJ2-3; weak D call: TRBD2 (5 bases). Trimming cost V 2 bases and J 1 base, with 7 bases left between them. The CDR3 consists of 14 residues. Germline V gene lookup returns CDR1 ENHRY and CDR2 SYGVKD. The CDR3 protein is CAISEAGGTDTQYF. The CDR3 nucleotides read TGTGCCATCAGTGAGGCCGGGGGCACAGATACGCAGTATTTT.

V is TRBV7-2 and J is TRBJ2-2; D is unclear. With 5 bases removed from V and 6 bases from J, the gap between germline ends came to 19 bases. Germline loops: CDR1 SGHTA, CDR2 FQGNSA. The CDR3 spans 16 residues. CDR3 sequence: CASSPIRLKLAGELFF. CDR3 coding DNA: TGTGCCAGCAGCCCGATAAGACTGAAACTCGCCGGGGAGCTGTTTTTT.

On this clonotype itself: The junction differs from germline at one of its ends, possibly a read error. V usage is TRBV9 and J usage is TRBJ1-2; 9 bases map to TRBD1. Germline V gene sequence: CDR1 SGDLS, CDR2 YYNGEE. This CDR3 comprises 14 residues. CDR3 region: CAGSAGTGHYGYTF. The DNA for the CDR3 is TGTGCCGGCAGCGCCGGGACAGGGCACTATGGCTACACCTTC. Drawing the rest from reference TRBV9 and TRBJ1-2, the complete variable domain is DSGVTQTPKHLITATGQRVTLRCSPRSGDLSVYWYQQSLDQGLQFLIQYYNGEERAKGNILERFSAQQFPDLHSELNLSSLELGDSALYFCAGSAGTGHYGYTFGSGTRLTVV.

The chain employs TRBV19 and TRBJ2-3, with D possibly matching TRBD1 (5 bases). The CDR3 totals 12 residues. The V end was cut by 6 bases, the J end by 4 bases, with 8 bases between. Germline loops: CDR1 LNHDA, CDR2 SQIVND (reference sequence). The chain's CDR3 is CASRGAADTQYF. CDR3 DNA: TGTGCCAGTAGAGGGGCGGCAGATACGCAGTATTTT. Looking up the rest from reference TRBV19 and TRBJ2-3 gives the full variable domain: DGGITQSPKYLFRKEGQNVTLSCEQNLNHDAMYWYRQDPGQGLRLIYYSQIVNDFQKGDIAEGYSVSREKKESFPLTVTSAQKNPTAFYLCASRGAADTQYFGPGTRLTVL.

This clonotype was found many times. The chain links TRBV29-1 to TRBJ2-1; tentatively, D is TRBD2 (6 bases). Deletions cut 4 bases from V and 2 bases from J, with 15 bases between. CDR1 is SQVTM, CDR2 ANQGSEA, per germline. The CDR3 has 15 amino acids. This CDR3 is CSVVIGTQPYNEQFF. CDR3 nucleotides: TGCAGCGTTGTAATCGGGACTCAGCCCTACAATGAGCAGTTCTTC.

This chain uses TRBV12-3 or TRBV12-4 with TRBJ2-1; no clear D gene. This CDR3 is built from 14 residues. V was shortened by 4 bases and J by 7 bases, with 14 bases between the two germline ends. The CDR3 spells CASSSPRTGNEQFF. DNA for the CDR3: TGTGCCAGCAGTTCACCTCGAACTGGGAATGAGCAGTTCTTC.

The J gene is TRBJ1-2, the V gene TRBV30, with 10 bases that match TRBD1. The CDR3 runs 15 residues. V dropped 2 bases and J dropped 4; count of bases not matched to a gene: 7. Germline CDR1 and CDR2: GTSNPN and SVGIG (reference sequence). In DNA, the CDR3 is TGTGCCTGGAGTCTGACCGGGACAGGGGCCTATGGCTACACCTTC. Translating it yields CAWSLTGTGAYGYTF.

This sequence joins TRBV12-3 or TRBV12-4 and TRBJ2-5, with D tentatively TRBD2 (7 bases). V lost 6 bases and J 5 bases, leaving 22 bases between the germline ends. This CDR3 spans 16 amino acids. The DNA of the CDR3 is TGTGCCAGCAGCCCGGGTTGGGGGGGCTCATGGGAGACCCAGTACTTC. Its translation: CASSPGWGGSWETQYF.